This note documents a single TCR beta chain sequence. These data originate in a study of blood T cell repertoires in COVID-19. Study context: The United States, Italy and Spain were the sources of the acute and convalescent COVID-19 samples. Nucleic acid was either cDNA or gDNA, and it came from T cells, B-cell-depleted T cells, or PBMCs.

In the study's own analysis: Quantification of nucleated cells was approximated via reference gene primer amplification. Profiled with immunoSEQ multiplex PCR; TCRdb holds only in-frame clones, not every one. The DNA was the basis for D and trimming; V, J and clone size are from that table. The sample records 300,000 to 350,000 clones, about 87% being singletons. Those enrolled in Seattle joined during active infection and were followed longitudinally afterward. Material: peripheral blood. The receptor comes from a woman aged 45 to 65 with COVID-19, enrolled during active disease.

The CDR3 sequence is CASSWGANTGELFF. In DNA, the CDR3 is TGTGCCAGCAGCTGGGGGGCGAACACCGGGGAGCTGTTTTTT. The V and J genes are TRBV5-8 and TRBJ2-2; the D gene is possibly TRBD2 (6 bases). Trimming removed 3 bases from V and 0 bases from J, with 6 bases in between. CDR1 SGHTS and CDR2 YDEGEE come from the germline V gene. This CDR3 spans 14 amino acids.